Listed below are T cell receptor beta chains from one sample, sequenced in a study of technical replicates of blood from several donors. The method was immunoSEQ multiplex PCR; TCRdb's version includes in-frame clones alone and lacks a portion of them. The sample has 87,000 or so clones, approximately 95% seen once; the top ten hold around 0.36%. The sequencing input was T cells isolated from PBMCs. Receptors were obtained from a human donor in good health. The CDR3 runs from the conserved cysteine through the conserved F or W. D genes are given only for firm matches. Part of the rows lack a size; the others show once, few, many or a class for expanded clones.

TRBV5-5,TRBJ2-4,TRBD2,17,.,TGTGCCAGCAGTTTTTGGACTAGCGGGAGAGGTGAAAACATTCAGTACTTC,CASSFWTSGRGENIQYF
TRBV6-1,TRBJ2-5,.,14,.,TGTGCCAGCAGTGAACTTTGGACAGAAGAGACCCAGTACTTC,CASSELWTEETQYF
TRBV28,TRBJ1-1,.,15,.,TGTGCCAGCAGTTTAGGGCAGGCTATGAACACTGAAGCTTTCTTT,CASSLGQAMNTEAFF
TRBV7-8,TRBJ2-1,TRBD2,16,.,TGTGCCAGCAGCCCCCCACTAGCGGGAGATTACAATGAGCAGTTCTTC,CASSPPLAGDYNEQFF
TRBV9,TRBJ1-2,.,14,.,TGTGCCAGCAGCCCCATTGATGGGAGCTATGGCTACACCTTC,CASSPIDGSYGYTF
TRBV9,TRBJ2-7,TRBD1,15,.,TGTGCCAGCAGCGTAGGGCAGGGGGCCTCCTACGAGCAGTACTTC,CASSVGQGASYEQYF
TRBV30,TRBJ2-5,.,15,.,TGTGCCTGGAGTCCGGGGGAGTCGGGTGTGGAGACCCAGTACTTC,CAWSPGESGVETQYF
TRBV19,TRBJ2-7,.,15,.,TGTGCCTCCCAGTGGACAGCTGAAACCTCCTACGAGCAGTACTTC,CASQWTAETSYEQYF
TRBV28,TRBJ1-2,.,12,.,TGTGCCAGCAGTTTGGGGGGGTATGGCTACACCTTC,CASSLGGYGYTF
TRBV30,TRBJ1-2,.,15,.,TGTGCCTGGAGTGTACTTGGAGCAGGGCTGTATGGCTACACCTTC,CAWSVLGAGLYGYTF
TRBV30,TRBJ1-4,TRBD1,18,.,TGTGCCTGGAGTGTATATGCTACAGGGGGCTCAACTAATGAAAAACTGTTTTTT,CAWSVYATGGSTNEKLFF
TRBV4-1,TRBJ1-1,.,13,.,TGCGCCAGCAGCCATTCCGGGGGCACTGAAGCTTTCTTT,CASSHSGGTEAFF
TRBV6-1,TRBJ2-1,.,12,.,TGTGCCAGCAGCAGGGAAGGGAATGAGCAGTTCTTC,CASSREGNEQFF
TRBV10-3,TRBJ1-2,.,12,.,TGTGCCTCGAAGACAGAGATTGGTGGCTACACCTTC,CASKTEIGGYTF
TRBV29-1,TRBJ2-1,.,11,.,TGCAGCGTTTATTACTACAATGAGCAGTTCTTC,CSVYYYNEQFF
TRBV7-3,TRBJ2-1,TRBD2,17,once,TGTGCCAGCAGCTTAAATCTGGGAGCGGGAGGTTACAATGAGCAGTTCTTC,CASSLNLGAGGYNEQFF
TRBV29-1,TRBJ1-1,.,14,.,TGCAGCGTTTATGTTGGGGGCATGAACACTGAAGCTTTCTTT,CSVYVGGMNTEAFF
TRBV7-8,TRBJ2-1,TRBD2,15,.,TGTGCCAGCAGCGGGATGACTAGCGTCTACAATGAGCAGTTCTTC,CASSGMTSVYNEQFF
TRBV19,TRBJ1-1,.,18,.,TGTGCCAGTAGTGCCCCCCAGGGGAAGGCGCCAGTGAACACTGAAGCTTTCTTT,CASSAPQGKAPVNTEAFF
TRBV4-1,TRBJ1-2,.,12,.,TGCGCCAGCAGCCAAGGATTACAAGGCTACACCTTC,CASSQGLQGYTF
TRBV9,TRBJ1-2,.,15,.,TGTGCCAGCAGCCCATCGGACAGAGCTAACTATGGCTACACCTTC,CASSPSDRANYGYTF
TRBV12-5,TRBJ2-1,TRBD2,15,.,TGTGCTAGTGGCCGTACTAGCGGGAGGGCTAATGAGCAGTTCTTC,CASGRTSGRANEQFF
TRBV7-2,TRBJ2-1,TRBD2,17,.,TGTGCCAGCAGCTTATGGGGACTAGCGGGAGGGGTGAATGAGCAGTTCTTC,CASSLWGLAGGVNEQFF
TRBV5-4,TRBJ2-1,.,16,.,TGTGCCAGCAGCTTGGGGCAGGGCTTCATGTACAATGAGCAGTTCTTC,CASSLGQGFMYNEQFF